The 12 T cell receptor beta chains given below trace back to one sample, sequenced in a study of cytomegalovirus exposure and HLA in healthy donors. The repertoire was sequenced with immunoSEQ multiplex PCR; TCRdb's copy has only in-frame clones and lacks some. The table has 120,000 to 150,000 clones, roughly 88% seen once. Material for sequencing was PBMCs. Receptor source: a woman aged 18 to 35 in good health and CMV-seropositive.

The V and J genes are TRBV28 and TRBJ2-7; TRBD2 aligns across 7 bases. Germline CDR1 and CDR2: MDHEN and SYDVKM. There are 12 residues in the CDR3. V lost 6 bases, J lost 7 bases, and 6 bases stayed unmatched. The CDR3 DNA is TGTGCCAGCAGACAACTGGGGGGGGAGCAGTACTTC. Its translation is CASRQLGGEQYF.

The chain uses TRBV30 and TRBJ1-2; D is uncertain. The CDR3 consists of 14 residues. Germline V gene lookup returns CDR1 GTSNPN and CDR2 SVGIG (reference sequence). Trimming stripped 0 bases from V and 4 bases from J, with 12 bases between. CDR3 coding DNA: TGTGCCTGGAGTGTAAGAGGCAGTCCCTATGGCTACACCTTC. Translated, it gives CAWSVRGSPYGYTF.

As concerns this clone: The identical CDR3 is also encoded by other nucleotide sequences in the sample. This rearrangement joins TRBV28 to TRBJ1-1; D ambiguous. The germline V gene has CDR1 MDHEN and CDR2 SYDVKM. The CDR3 has 12 residues. The ends were cut back, 3 bases at V and 2 bases at J, with 4 bases in the middle. The CDR3 region is CASSFSNTEAFF. Here the CDR3 DNA reads TGTGCCAGCAGTTTCTCTAACACTGAAGCTTTCTTT.

This clone was found once. The rearrangement uses TRBV30 and TRBJ1-6; perhaps TRBD1 as D (5 bases). This CDR3 is 17 amino acids long. V was trimmed by 0 bases and J by 1 base, leaving 13 bases between them. Looked up from germline, CDR1 is GTSNPN and CDR2 is SVGIG (reference sequence). The CDR3 sequence: CAWSVAQEGSYNSPLHF. For the CDR3, the DNA is TGTGCCTGGAGTGTAGCCCAGGAGGGGTCCTATAATTCACCCCTCCACTTT.

This chain connects TRBV5-4 to TRBJ1-2; D remains ambiguous. The germline CDR1 and CDR2 sequences are SGHNT and YYREEE (reference sequence). The V and J ends lost 0 bases and 10 bases respectively, with 13 bases between them. The CDR3 runs to 13 residues. CDR3 sequence: CASSLDSQRDYTF. CDR3 DNA sequence: TGTGCCAGCAGCTTGGACTCGCAGAGGGACTACACCTTC.

The V and J genes are TRBV15 and TRBJ2-1; 9 nucleotides line up with TRBD2. The CDR3 runs to 16 residues. CDR1 and CDR2 (germline): LNHNV, YYDKDF (reference sequence). J gave up 4 bases and V 1 base, and 5 bases lay outside the gene matches. The CDR3: CATSRGLAGEYNEQFF. CDR3 coding DNA: TGTGCCACCAGCAGAGGTTTAGCGGGGGAATACAATGAGCAGTTCTTC.

J is TRBJ1-1 and V is TRBV30; D might be TRBD1 (6 bases). V dropped 0 bases and J dropped 2 bases, with 10 bases sitting between them. The CDR3 has 14 amino acids. Germline CDR1 reads GTSNPN; CDR2 reads SVGIG (reference sequence). The CDR3 loop is CAWSVSDRNTEAFF. CDR3 in DNA: TGTGCCTGGAGTGTATCGGACAGAAACACTGAAGCTTTCTTT.

The chain employs TRBV2 and TRBJ2-3; D might be TRBD2 (6 bases). This CDR3 spans 12 amino acids. V lost 6 bases, J lost 5 bases, and 9 bases lay in between. Germline-derived CDR1 and CDR2 are SNHLY and FYNNEI. The CDR3 region is CASRTGEDTQYF. The CDR3 nucleotides read TGTGCCAGCAGGACGGGGGAAGATACGCAGTATTTT. Together with reference TRBV2 and TRBJ2-3, the CDR3 gives the full variable domain: EPEVTQTPSHQVTQMGQEVILRCVPISNHLYFYWYRQILGQKVEFLVSFYNNEISEKSEIFDDQFSVERPDGSNFTLKIRSTKLEDSAMYFCASRTGEDTQYFGPGTRLTVL.

The rearrangement uses TRBV7-3 and TRBJ1-1; D ambiguous. CDR1 is SGHTA, CDR2 FQGTGA, per germline. The CDR3 is 13 residues long. Trimming shortened V by 0 bases and J by 0 bases, and 2 bases separated the two germline ends. CDR3 residues: CASSLTMNTEAFF. DNA of the CDR3: TGTGCCAGCAGCTTAACTATGAACACTGAAGCTTTCTTT.

The table lists this clone with a few counts. This chain connects TRBV4-2 to TRBJ1-4; weak D call: TRBD1 (6 bases). CDR1 is LGHNA and CDR2 is YNFKEQ in the germline V gene. CDR3 length: 16 residues. V was pared by 0 bases and J by 7 bases, with 15 bases between. DNA of the CDR3: TGTGCCAGCAGCCAAGATGGGGGGGCGAGGGCTGAAAAACTGTTTTTT. It yields the protein CASSQDGGARAEKLFF.

This chain connects TRBV28 to TRBJ1-1; D remains unclear. Germline loops: CDR1 MDHEN, CDR2 SYDVKM. The CDR3 is 14 residues long. Between the trimmed V and J ends, which lost 5 bases and 5 bases, there was a span of 15 bases. CDR3 nucleotide sequence: TGTGCCAGCAGTCTCCTGGGCCTTGGGACTGAAGCTTTCTTT. Translation gives CASSLLGLGTEAFF.

The gene calls are TRBV10-1 and TRBJ2-1; 15 nucleotides align to TRBD2. V dropped 9 bases and J dropped 11; count of bases not matched to a gene: 5. The V gene's germline CDR1 is WNHNN and CDR2 SYGVQD (reference sequence). The CDR3 loop spans 13 amino acids. The CDR3 nucleotides read TGCGCCAGTAGGGGACTAGCGGGAGGAAAGCAGTTCTTC. Translation gives CASRGLAGGKQFF.